This TCR beta chain was sequenced in a study of T cell changes during pregnancy in multiple sclerosis. Losses at the gene ends were 5 bases for V and 5 bases for J; bases not matched to a gene: 7. The length of the CDR3 is 14 residues. CDR1 MNHNS and CDR2 SASEGT come from the germline V gene. Repertoires were generated with immunoSEQ multiplex PCR, while TCRdb's copy carries only in-frame clones and drops some. The profile shows around 100,000 clones, around nine tenths of them singletons. The source material was peripheral blood, sampled in the third trimester of pregnancy. This clonotype was sampled from a female donor with multiple sclerosis, enrolled in a pregnancy study. The chain is built from TRBV6-1 and TRBJ1-1; the match to TRBD1 covers 8 bases. The CDR3 spells CASSSQGARTEAFF. The DNA for the CDR3 is TGTGCCAGCAGTTCGCAGGGGGCGAGAACTGAAGCTTTCTTT.